This TCR beta chain is drawn from a study of CD8 T cells in ankylosing spondylitis. Germline lookup yields CDR1 KGHSH and CDR2 LQKENI. The V end lost 0 bases, the J end lost 4 bases, and 6 bases lay between the germline ends. The CDR3 sequence is 14 residues long. One entry per CDR3 protein, called by TCRdb with MiXCR from the 5' RACE reads. The data hold approximately 200,000 distinct CDR3 sequences, with approximately 13% observed a single time. The sample holds a few counts of this clonotype. The clonotype was recovered from a female donor with ankylosing spondylitis or in good health (not recorded which). The sample taken for sequencing was blood, either unsorted or a sorted T cell fraction (not recorded which). This chain joins TRBV18 and TRBJ2-2; D ambiguous. DNA for the CDR3: TGTGCCAGCTCACCACCCAGATTCACCGGGGAGCTGTTTTTT. This codes for CASSPPRFTGELFF.